This T cell receptor (beta chain) was obtained from a study of spatial heterogeneity in lung cancer. The sample's time point: sample taken at primary tumor resection. Sequencing of whole RNA from tumor, nontumor lung or frozen PBMC involved no sorting. Untreated early-stage non-small cell lung cancer patients, 72 in total, were the donors. TCRdb itself ran the 5' RACE reads through MiXCR, one entry per CDR3 protein. The sample carries some 15,000 distinct CDR3 sequences, under 14% recorded once. This clonotype was detected many times. The germline gives CDR1 MNHEY, CDR2 SMNVEV (reference sequence). Trimming took 5 bases from V and 3 from J; bases not matched to a gene: 5. The length of the CDR3 is 14 residues.

The rearrangement joins TRBV27 to TRBJ2-3, with TRBD1 identical over 7 bases. The sequencing used PBMCs, collected at surgery. This clonotype was obtained from a female donor with early-stage non-small cell lung cancer. CDR3 in DNA: TGTGCCAGCAGTGGTGGGACAGATACAGATACGCAGTATTTT. It yields the protein CASSGGTDTDTQYF.